What follows are 27 T cell receptor beta chains derived from one specimen sequenced in a study of CD8 T cells in Susac syndrome. Random hexamers primed reverse transcription of about 0.45 to 1 ug RNA. A single record per CDR3 protein comes from TCRdb applying MiXCR to the immunoSEQ multiplex PCR reads. This table has approximately 190,000 distinct CDR3 sequences, around 95% appearing once. The sequenced material came from CD4+ T cells from PBMCs. The receptor source for this set is a human donor with Susac syndrome.

The chain recombines TRBV10-3 with TRBJ2-5, with D tentatively TRBD1 or TRBD2 (5 bases each). The CDR3 extends over 14 amino acids. Germline V gene sequence: CDR1 ENHRY, CDR2 SYGVKD. The germline V and J ends were trimmed by 4 bases and 2 bases, with 11 bases remaining between them. CDR3 sequence reads: CAISVAGSQETQYF. The CDR3 coding sequence is TGTGCCATCAGTGTCGCAGGGAGTCAAGAGACCCAGTACTTC.

The chain joins TRBV29-1 to TRBJ1-2; the D is unclear. The CDR3 spans 11 residues. In germline, CDR1 is SQVTM, CDR2 ANQGSEA. V was pared by 0 bases and J by 3 bases, with 2 bases between. The CDR3 DNA follows: TGCAGCGTTGAAGAAGACTATGGCTACACCTTC. It codes for CSVEEDYGYTF. The full variable domain, its missing parts supplied by reference TRBV29-1 and TRBJ1-2, is SAVISQKPSRDICQRGTSLTIQCQVDSQVTMMFWYRQQPGQSLTLIATANQGSEATYESGFVIDKFPISRPNLTFSTLTVSNMSPEDSSIYLCSVEEDYGYTFGSGTRLTVV.

The chain joins TRBV28 to TRBJ1-5; D is unclear. This CDR3 has 12 residues. Trimming left V 2 bases short and J 5 bases short, with 4 bases between. Germline CDR1 is MDHEN and CDR2 is SYDVKM. Here the CDR3 reads CASSLEHQPQHF. The DNA of the CDR3 is TGTGCCAGCAGTTTAGAGCATCAGCCCCAGCATTTT.

This rearrangement joins TRBV29-1 to TRBJ1-5; 10 bases align to TRBD1. J gave up 2 bases and V 5 bases, and 3 bases lay outside the gene matches. The CDR3 extends over 14 amino acids. Per germline, CDR1 SQVTM and CDR2 ANQGSEA. The CDR3 here is CSVTGTGGNQPQHF. DNA for the CDR3: TGCAGCGTTACCGGGACAGGGGGCAATCAGCCCCAGCATTTT.

This clonotype was counted once. The rearrangement uses TRBV30 and TRBJ1-1; D remains ambiguous. V was pared by 2 bases and J by 1 base, with 14 bases between. CDR1 GTSNPN and CDR2 SVGIG come from the germline V gene (reference sequence). This CDR3 contains 15 residues. The CDR3 DNA reads as TGTGCCTGGAGTAGTTATCGGGATAGGAACACTGAAGCTTTCTTT. Translation: CAWSSYRDRNTEAFF.

J is TRBJ1-2 and V is TRBV14, with TRBD1 as a possible D gene (5 bases). This CDR3 region has 14 residues. V was cut by 3 bases and J by 4 bases, with 12 bases left in between. From germline, CDR1 is SGHDN and CDR2 FVKESK. The CDR3, as DNA: TGTGCCAGCAGCCAGCAGGGTTTTCGCTATGGCTACACCTTC. Protein: CASSQQGFRYGYTF.

The chain links TRBV3-1 to TRBJ2-7; either TRBD1 or TRBD2 may supply D (5 bases each). The CDR3 covers 14 residues. V dropped 1 base and J dropped 3 bases, with 10 bases sitting between them. Germline CDR1 and CDR2: LGHDT and YNNKEL (reference sequence). The CDR3 nucleotides are TGTGCCAGCAGCCAAGCCGGGACGAACTACGAGCAGTACTTC. Protein: CASSQAGTNYEQYF.

J is TRBJ2-2 and V is TRBV2; D may be TRBD2 (5 bases). This CDR3 region has 13 residues. V dropped 8 bases and J dropped 2 bases, with 9 bases sitting between them. Germline values: CDR1 SNHLY, CDR2 FYNNEI. CDR3 region: CASRDYNTGELFF. CDR3 DNA: TGTGCCAGCCGGGATTACAACACCGGGGAGCTGTTTTTT.

J is TRBJ2-7 and V is TRBV3-1, with 7 bases that match TRBD1. CDR3 length: 16 residues. The germline gives CDR1 LGHDT, CDR2 YNNKEL (reference sequence). Unmatched junction bases numbered 13, after V lost 4 bases and J lost 4 bases. CDR3 residues: CASSPHPGTAAYEQYF. CDR3 bases: TGTGCCAGCAGCCCGCATCCCGGGACAGCCGCTTACGAGCAGTACTTC.

There are a few counts of this clonotype. The V call is TRBV5-1, the J call TRBJ1-1, with D possibly being TRBD1 (6 bases). The V and J ends lost 4 bases and 0 bases respectively, with 13 bases between them. Germline V gives CDR1 SGHRS, CDR2 YFSETQ. The CDR3 is made up of 15 amino acids. Written as DNA, the CDR3 is TGCGCCAGCAGCCCGGCAGGGGCCCTGAACACTGAAGCTTTCTTT. This encodes CASSPAGALNTEAFF.

The chain employs TRBV20-1 and TRBJ2-4, with D uncertain. CDR3 length equals 14 residues. The germline V gene has CDR1 DFQATT and CDR2 SNEGSKA (reference sequence). V was clipped by 5 bases and J by 0 bases, with 11 bases between them. Written as DNA, the CDR3 is TGCAGTGCTGGGGTTTCGTTAGCCAAAAACATTCAGTACTTC. Its protein is CSAGVSLAKNIQYF.

The DNA for the CDR3 is TGTGCCAGTGGGACCTACGAGCAGTTCTTC. It is translated as CASGTYEQFF. V is TRBV19 and J is TRBJ2-1; D tentatively fits TRBD1 or TRBD2 (5 bases each). Germline values: CDR1 LNHDA, CDR2 SQIVND (reference sequence). The CDR3 contains 10 residues. Trimming shortened V by 8 bases and J by 10 bases, and 9 bases separated the two germline ends.

This clonotype has only one observation. CDR3 in amino acids: CASTPDRVVLPLHF. The CDR3 bases are TGTGCCAGCACTCCGGACAGGGTAGTCTTACCCCTCCACTTT. The rearrangement uses TRBV6-1 and TRBJ1-6, with 8 positions matching TRBD1. The J segment lost 12 bases and the V segment lost 7 bases, leaving 11 bases of the junction unmatched. Germline CDR1 MNHNS, CDR2 SASEGT. The length of the CDR3 is 14 residues.

This sequence joins TRBV7-2 and TRBJ1-1; 7 nucleotides agree with TRBD1. Germline V gives CDR1 SGHTA, CDR2 FQGNSA. With V trimmed by 3 bases and J by 4 bases, 5 bases remained unmatched. This CDR3 region has 14 residues. As DNA, the CDR3 is TGTGCCAGCAGCTTTAACACAGGGGCCACTGAAGCTTTCTTT. Translation: CASSFNTGATEAFF.

The chain uses TRBV4-2 and TRBJ1-2, with D possibly being TRBD1 (5 bases). Germline V CDR1 and CDR2: LGHNA, YNFKEQ. The CDR3 contains 14 residues. V was clipped by 0 bases and J by 13 bases, with 18 bases between them. CDR3 DNA: TGTGCCAGCAGCCAAGATTATAACAGGATAAACCTCACCTTC. Translated: CASSQDYNRINLTF.

V gene TRBV7-2 combines with J gene TRBJ1-5, with 7 nucleotides matching TRBD1. V trimming: 5 bases; J trimming: 0 bases; junction bases outside the gene matches: 10. The CDR3 has 17 amino acids. The germline CDR1 and CDR2 sequences are SGHTA and FQGNSA. The CDR3 bases are TGTGCCAGCAGCAATTCCGGGACAGCGTATAGCAATCAGCCCCAGCATTTT. It codes for CASSNSGTAYSNQPQHF.

This clonotype was seen a single time. This chain joins TRBV12-3 or TRBV12-4 and TRBJ1-1; the D gene is possibly TRBD1 (6 bases). The V end lost 6 bases, the J end lost 0 bases, and 20 bases lay between the germline ends. The CDR3 is 17 amino acids. The CDR3 DNA follows: TGTGCCAGCAGCAAAGAAGTGGGGGGCGGCATGAACACTGAAGCTTTCTTT. Its protein product is CASSKEVGGGMNTEAFF.

This chain uses TRBV30 with TRBJ2-7; no reliable D call. The CDR3 is made up of 12 amino acids. With 0 bases removed from V and 5 bases from J, the gap between germline ends came to 8 bases. Germline CDR1 and CDR2: GTSNPN and SVGIG (reference sequence). The CDR3 protein is CAWSVRGHEQYF. The CDR3 DNA sequence: TGTGCCTGGAGTGTACGAGGACACGAGCAGTACTTC.

CDR3 in amino acids: CASSPGGGRTDYGYTF. CDR3 DNA: TGTGCCAGCAGCCCGGGGGGAGGCCGAACCGATTATGGCTACACCTTC. This chain links TRBV7-3 with TRBJ1-2; a weak D match, TRBD1 (5 bases). This CDR3 region has 16 residues. V was pared by 5 bases and J by 5 bases, with 21 bases between. CDR1 and CDR2 (germline): SGHTA, FQGTGA.

V usage is TRBV6-5 and J usage is TRBJ2-7; a weak D match, TRBD2 (6 bases). The V and J ends lost 8 bases and 4 bases respectively, with 21 bases between them. This CDR3 is 15 amino acids long. Germline lookup yields CDR1 MNHEY and CDR2 SVGAGI. The chain's CDR3 is CASSGYGGGGYEQYF. For the CDR3, the DNA is TGTGCCAGCTCAGGGTATGGGGGAGGTGGATACGAGCAGTACTTC.

The rearrangement links TRBV4-1 to TRBJ1-3, with no clear D. The CDR3 consists of 12 residues. The ends were cut back, 0 bases at V and 6 bases at J, with 3 bases in the middle. Germline-derived CDR1 and CDR2 are MGHRA and YSYEKL. The CDR3 coding sequence is TGCGCCAGCAGCCAAGATGTAAACACCATATATTTT. Its protein is CASSQDVNTIYF.

This rearrangement joins TRBV7-3 to TRBJ2-2; 14 bases match TRBD2. V dropped 3 bases and J dropped 3; count of bases not matched to a gene: 0. The CDR3 consists of 16 residues. Germline V CDR1 and CDR2: SGHTA, FQGTGA. The CDR3 is CASSLGLAGDTGELFF. The CDR3 DNA follows: TGTGCCAGCAGCTTGGGACTAGCGGGGGACACCGGGGAGCTGTTTTTT.

This clonotype was seen a single time. The chain couples TRBV7-9 to TRBJ1-5; possible D gene TRBD1, 6 bases. The germline gives CDR1 SEHNR, CDR2 FQNEAQ (reference sequence). CDR3 length equals 13 residues. Between the trimmed V and J ends, which lost 4 bases and 5 bases, there was a span of 9 bases. In nucleotides, the CDR3 is TGTGCCAGCAGCTCCGGACAGTATCAGCCCCAGCATTTT. As protein: CASSSGQYQPQHF.

This rearrangement joins TRBV20-1 to TRBJ1-5; 8 positions match TRBD1. The CDR3 length is 13 residues. V trimming: 1 base; J trimming: 6 bases; junction bases outside the gene matches: 2. Germline V gives CDR1 DFQATT, CDR2 SNEGSKA (reference sequence). Here the CDR3 DNA reads TGCAGTGCTAGAGTGACAGGGGCTCAGCCCCAGCATTTT. Translating it yields CSARVTGAQPQHF.

The chain joins TRBV4-1 to TRBJ2-5, with D possibly TRBD1 on 6 matching bases. V dropped 2 bases and J dropped 1 base, with 17 bases sitting between them. Per the germline V gene, CDR1 is MGHRA and CDR2 is YSYEKL. CDR3 length: 17 residues. CDR3 protein: CASSQLTTRGSQETQYF. CDR3 DNA sequence: TGCGCCAGCAGCCAACTCACGACAAGGGGGAGCCAAGAGACCCAGTACTTC.

V gene TRBV5-1 combines with J gene TRBJ2-5; 13 nucleotides align to TRBD2. CDR3 size: 19 residues. The V and J ends lost 0 bases and 5 bases, in that order; junction bases with no gene match: 13. Looked up from germline, CDR1 is SGHRS and CDR2 is YFSETQ. Written as DNA, the CDR3 is TGCGCCAGCAGCTTGGTCCCCACTAGCGGGGGGGCCTTAACCGAGACCCAGTACTTC. Amino acids: CASSLVPTSGGALTETQYF.

The V and J genes are TRBV15 and TRBJ2-1; D gene unclear. The germline CDR1 and CDR2 sequences are LNHNV and YYDKDF (reference sequence). Trimming pared 1 base from V and 9 bases from J, leaving 7 bases between. This CDR3 comprises 12 residues. The CDR3 region is CATSRVFLEQFF. CDR3 nucleotides: TGTGCCACCAGCAGAGTCTTTCTTGAGCAGTTCTTC.